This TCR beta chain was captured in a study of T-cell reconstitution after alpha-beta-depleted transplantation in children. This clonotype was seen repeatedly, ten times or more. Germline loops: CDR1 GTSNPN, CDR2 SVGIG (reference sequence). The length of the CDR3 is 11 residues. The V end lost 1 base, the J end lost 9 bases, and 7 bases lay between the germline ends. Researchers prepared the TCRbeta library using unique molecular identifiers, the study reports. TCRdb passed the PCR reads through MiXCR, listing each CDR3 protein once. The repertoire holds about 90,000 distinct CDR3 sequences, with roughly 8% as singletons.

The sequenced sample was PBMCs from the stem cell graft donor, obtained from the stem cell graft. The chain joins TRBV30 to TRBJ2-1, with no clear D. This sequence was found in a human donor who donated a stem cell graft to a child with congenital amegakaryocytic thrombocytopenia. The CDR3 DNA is TGTGCCTGGAGTGGGTCCCGTGAGCAGTTCTTC. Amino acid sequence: CAWSGSREQFF.